This T cell receptor beta chain was sequenced during a study of blood T cell repertoires in COVID-19. Original methodology: Estimated nucleated cell counts came from reference gene primer amplification. The protocol was immunoSEQ multiplex PCR, while the TCRdb copy is restricted to in-frame clones and leaves out a portion. The V and J calls and the clone size are those of that table, but D and trimming were determined from the DNA. In the table there are tens of thousands of clones, about 83% of which are singletons. This clonotype was obtained from an older woman with acute or convalescent COVID-19. The sequencing sample was made of peripheral blood.

The DNA for the CDR3 is TGTGCCAGCAGTTCACTCGGGGAGACAGGGAAGGGTACGCAGTATTTT. Translating it yields CASSSLGETGKGTQYF. The gene calls are TRBV6-6 and TRBJ2-3, with 7 bases aligning to TRBD1. The CDR3 extends over 16 amino acids. Trimming removed 4 bases from V and 8 bases from J; junction bases left unmatched: 15. From germline, CDR1 is MNHNY and CDR2 SVGAGI (reference sequence).